These 21 T cell receptor beta chains originate from one sample sequenced in a study of cytomegalovirus exposure and HLA in healthy donors. Use of 60 Vbeta and 13 Jbeta primers characterized the PCR. Sequencing was performed with immunoSEQ multiplex PCR; in TCRdb, only in-frame clones are kept and a portion is missing. The table has 110,000 or so clones, around 70% seen once; the top ten hold 11%. The sample was PBMCs. These receptors were obtained from a woman between 45 and 60 years old in good health and CMV-seropositive.

J is TRBJ2-7 and V is TRBV7-2; the D gene is possibly TRBD2 (6 bases). This CDR3 has 14 residues. The germline gives CDR1 SGHTA, CDR2 FQGNSA. Trimming pared 5 bases from V and 2 bases from J, leaving 13 bases between. In DNA, the CDR3 is TGTGCCAGCAGCCACGGGACTCCCCCCTACGAGCAGTACTTC. It specifies CASSHGTPPYEQYF.

The chain joins TRBV11-1 to TRBJ2-3, with 10 bases aligning to TRBD2. Germline CDR1 and CDR2: SGHAT and FQDESV (reference sequence). CDR3 size: 16 residues. V dropped 4 bases and J dropped 3; count of bases not matched to a gene: 7. The CDR3 reads CASSSSSGRATDTQYF. The DNA of the CDR3 is TGTGCCAGCAGCTCCTCGAGCGGGAGGGCGACAGATACGCAGTATTTT.

The CDR3 DNA reads TGTGCCAGCAGTCAGCGGGATAAAGGCGAGCAGTACTTC. Translating gives CASSQRDKGEQYF. This chain links TRBV6-5 with TRBJ2-7; 7 bases agree with TRBD2. Trimming took 5 bases from V and 6 from J; bases not matched to a gene: 7. Germline loops: CDR1 MNHEY, CDR2 SVGAGI. This CDR3 has 13 amino acids.

This clone was counted between two and nine times. The chain employs TRBV27 and TRBJ2-2; 9 positions agree with TRBD2. The germline gives CDR1 MNHEY, CDR2 SMNVEV (reference sequence). Losses at the gene ends were 10 bases for V and 5 bases for J; bases not matched to a gene: 8. CDR3 length: 14 residues. Written as DNA, the CDR3 is TGTGCCACCTCTAGACTAGCGGAGACCGGGGAGCTGTTTTTT. As protein: CATSRLAETGELFF.

The count of this clone is one. The same CDR3 arises from other DNA sequences in this sample as well. The chain has TRBV18 and TRBJ1-2; TRBD1 aligns across 7 bases. V shed 6 bases and J 2 bases; nucleotides not matched to a gene: 3. This CDR3 is built from 13 residues. CDR1 is KGHSH and CDR2 is LQKENI in the germline V gene. In DNA form, the CDR3 reads TGTGCCAGCTCCCCGGGACAGAACTATGGCTACACCTTC. It translates to CASSPGQNYGYTF. The full variable domain, its missing parts supplied by reference TRBV18 and TRBJ1-2, is NAGVMQNPRHLVRRRGQEARLRCSPMKGHSHVYWYRQLPEEGLKFMVYLQKENIIDESGMPKERFSAEFPKEGPSILRIQQVVRGDSAAYFCASSPGQNYGYTFGSGTRLTVV.

The V and J genes are TRBV14 and TRBJ1-4; possibly TRBD1 for D (6 bases). CDR1 and CDR2 (germline): SGHDN, FVKESK. This CDR3 has 16 residues. Trimming cost V 4 bases and J 4 bases, with 16 bases left between them. This chain's CDR3 is CASSRRPGADNEKLFF. As DNA, the CDR3 is TGTGCCAGCAGCCGCCGCCCAGGGGCAGATAATGAAAAACTGTTTTTT.

The rearrangement joins TRBV2 to TRBJ2-3; 14 bases are shared with TRBD2. CDR3 length equals 14 residues. Trimming cost V 6 bases and J 9 bases; bases outside gene matches: 5. Germline-derived CDR1 and CDR2 are SNHLY and FYNNEI. CDR3 amino acids: CASRGLAGVNTQYF. DNA of the CDR3: TGTGCCAGCAGGGGACTAGCGGGAGTCAACACGCAGTATTTT. Full variable domain (missing parts from reference TRBV2 and TRBJ2-3): EPEVTQTPSHQVTQMGQEVILRCVPISNHLYFYWYRQILGQKVEFLVSFYNNEISEKSEIFDDQFSVERPDGSNFTLKIRSTKLEDSAMYFCASRGLAGVNTQYFGPGTRLTVL.

The CDR3 bases are TGTGCCAGCAGGAGCGGGGGGGCCGGCGATGAGCAGTTCTTC. As protein: CASRSGGAGDEQFF. The V call is TRBV5-4, the J call TRBJ2-1; 10 bases are a match to TRBD2. The length of the CDR3 is 14 residues. With 5 bases clipped from V and 8 bases from J, the junction kept 7 bases outside the gene matches. CDR1 is SGHNT and CDR2 is YYREEE in the germline V gene (reference sequence).

The chain recombines TRBV5-1 with TRBJ2-3; D is ambiguous. Germline-derived CDR1 and CDR2 are SGHRS and YFSETQ. V dropped 0 bases and J dropped 0 bases, with 5 bases sitting between them. The CDR3 loop spans 14 amino acids. The CDR3 DNA sequence: TGCGCCAGCAGCTTGGACAGAAGCACAGATACGCAGTATTTT. It specifies CASSLDRSTDTQYF. The variable domain in full, with the rest retrieved from reference TRBV5-1 and TRBJ2-3, is KAGVTQTPRYLIKTRGQQVTLSCSPISGHRSVSWYQQTPGQGLQFLFEYFSETQRNKGNFPGRFSGRQFSNSRSEMNVSTLELGDSALYLCASSLDRSTDTQYFGPGTRLTVL.

The rearrangement links TRBV6-1 to TRBJ1-4; D might be TRBD1 (5 bases). Trimming took off 3 bases at V and 4 bases at J, with 15 bases between the two ends. This CDR3 has 16 residues. Germline CDR1 reads MNHNS; CDR2 reads SASEGT. CDR3 sequence reads: CASSDAPGGGNEKLFF. CDR3 nucleotides: TGTGCCAGCAGTGACGCCCCCGGGGGAGGTAATGAAAAACTGTTTTTT.

The chain employs TRBV30 and TRBJ2-3; no definite D call. Trimming took off 3 bases at V and 2 bases at J, with 9 bases between the two ends. Germline lookup yields CDR1 GTSNPN and CDR2 SVGIG (reference sequence). The CDR3 consists of 13 residues. The CDR3: CAWRVTDTDTQYF. The CDR3 DNA sequence: TGTGCCTGGAGGGTTACAGACACAGATACGCAGTATTTT.

This clone was observed a few times. The chain combines TRBV5-6 with TRBJ1-2, with D maybe TRBD1 (5 bases). The CDR3 length is 15 residues. In germline, CDR1 is SGHDT, CDR2 YYEEEE. V lost 2 bases to trimming and J lost 3 bases, with 14 bases between them. CDR3 DNA: TGTGCCAGCAGCTTATTTGGGGGGGAGGACTATGGCTACACCTTC. Protein sequence: CASSLFGGEDYGYTF.

For the CDR3, the DNA is TGTGCCAGCAGGATTGTGGTAGCGGGGAACTACGAGCAGTACTTC. This encodes CASRIVVAGNYEQYF. The chain employs TRBV2 and TRBJ2-7; 8 bases map to TRBD2. Germline-derived CDR1 and CDR2 are SNHLY and FYNNEI. Germline trimming cut 6 bases from V and 3 bases from J; bases unmatched to any gene: 10. This CDR3 has 15 amino acids.

V gene TRBV18 combines with J gene TRBJ1-1; 8 bases are shared with TRBD1. The CDR3 is 16 amino acids. Germline trimming cut 3 bases from V and 5 bases from J; bases unmatched to any gene: 11. Germline lookup yields CDR1 KGHSH and CDR2 LQKENI. The DNA of the CDR3 is TGTGCCAGCTCACCGGACAGGGTCAGGTTGGTTACTGAAGCTTTCTTT. Protein sequence: CASSPDRVRLVTEAFF.

This clone was counted between two and nine times. Other DNA sequences in this specimen translate into the identical CDR3. The chain has TRBV19 and TRBJ1-4; perhaps TRBD1 as D (6 bases). CDR3 length: 15 amino acids. The ends were cut back, 5 bases at V and 0 bases at J, with 10 bases in the middle. The germline V gene has CDR1 LNHDA and CDR2 SQIVND (reference sequence). The CDR3 bases are TGTGCCAGTAGTTCGGACAGCGCAACTAATGAAAAACTGTTTTTT. The encoded protein is CASSSDSATNEKLFF.

The chain links TRBV5-1 to TRBJ2-5; tentative D call: TRBD1 (6 bases). Germline assignment: CDR1 SGHRS and CDR2 YFSETQ. The V end lost 0 bases, the J end lost 2 bases, and 11 bases lay between the germline ends. This CDR3 comprises 15 residues. The CDR3 DNA reads as TGCGCCAGCAGCTTGGAGGGACAAACACAAGAGACCCAGTACTTC. Protein product: CASSLEGQTQETQYF.

This sequence joins TRBV6-5 and TRBJ2-5; possible D gene TRBD2, 5 bases. The CDR3 is made up of 14 amino acids. V was pared by 0 bases and J by 3 bases, with 8 bases between. The germline V gene encodes CDR1 MNHEY and CDR2 SVGAGI. CDR3 in amino acids: CASSYSPGKETQYF. The CDR3 nucleotides are TGTGCCAGCAGTTACTCGCCGGGGAAAGAGACCCAGTACTTC.

The V call is TRBV19, the J call TRBJ2-1; 9 bases match TRBD1. The V gene's germline CDR1 is LNHDA and CDR2 SQIVND (reference sequence). The CDR3 is made up of 13 amino acids. The ends lost 5 bases at V and 12 bases at J; junction bases unmatched: 8. In nucleotides, the CDR3 is TGTGCCAGTAGTGCCCTACCGGGACAGGGGCAGTTCTTC. It codes for CASSALPGQGQFF. Supplemented by reference TRBV19 and TRBJ2-1, the full variable domain reads DGGITQSPKYLFRKEGQNVTLSCEQNLNHDAMYWYRQDPGQGLRLIYYSQIVNDFQKGDIAEGYSVSREKKESFPLTVTSAQKNPTAFYLCASSALPGQGQFFGPGTRLTVL.

This clone turned up a few times. V is TRBV5-1 and J is TRBJ1-5, with 7 bases aligning to TRBD1. CDR1 is SGHRS, CDR2 YFSETQ, per germline. The CDR3 has 15 amino acids. V dropped 4 bases and J dropped 0; count of bases not matched to a gene: 4. The CDR3 region has the DNA TGCGCCAGCAGCGAACAGGGGTATAGCAATCAGCCCCAGCATTTT. Encoded protein: CASSEQGYSNQPQHF.

This chain links TRBV4-3 with TRBJ1-6, with TRBD1 identical over 12 bases. The CDR3 loop spans 18 amino acids. Germline V gene data show CDR1 as LGHNA and CDR2 as YSLEER. After removal of 0 bases from V and 10 bases from J, the junction contained 10 bases not matched to a gene. CDR3 sequence: CASSQDWGTGGQRSPLHF. The CDR3 DNA reads TGCGCCAGCAGCCAAGATTGGGGGACAGGGGGCCAACGGTCACCCCTCCACTTT.

This clone was detected a few times. The chain is built from TRBV27 and TRBJ2-7, with a weak D call TRBD2 (7 bases). The CDR3 is 15 residues long. Looked up from germline, CDR1 is MNHEY and CDR2 is SMNVEV (reference sequence). V gave up 4 bases and J gave up 4 bases, with 17 bases separating them. The DNA for the CDR3 is TGTGCCAGCAGTTCTACCCGGGGGGCCAGATACGAGCAGTACTTC. It specifies CASSSTRGARYEQYF.